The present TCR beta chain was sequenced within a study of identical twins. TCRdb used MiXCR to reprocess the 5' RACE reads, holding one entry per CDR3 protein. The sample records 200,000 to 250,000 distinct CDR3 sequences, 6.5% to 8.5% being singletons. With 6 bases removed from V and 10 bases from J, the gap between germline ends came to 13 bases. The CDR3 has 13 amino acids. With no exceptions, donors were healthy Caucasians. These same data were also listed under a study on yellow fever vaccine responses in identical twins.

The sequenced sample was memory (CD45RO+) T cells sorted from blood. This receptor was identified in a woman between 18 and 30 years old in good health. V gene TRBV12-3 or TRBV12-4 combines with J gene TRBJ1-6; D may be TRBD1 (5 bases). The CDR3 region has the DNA TGTGCCAGCAGATGGGACGGGGGATCACCCCTCCACTTT. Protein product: CASRWDGGSPLHF.